The present T cell receptor (beta chain) was sequenced within a study of PD-1 blockade in classical Hodgkin lymphoma. Study outcomes and limitations: Patients newly diagnosed and complete responders had comparable baseline diversity.

Data came from immunoSEQ multiplex PCR; TCRdb stores just in-frame clones and leaves some out. The sample holds 40,000 to 45,000 clones, 65% to 85% seen once. On this clone itself: Antigen: not known.

Relapses following autologous stem cell transplantation were seen in all patients, with brentuximab vedotin exposure varying. Germline lookup yields CDR1 SGDLS and CDR2 YYNGEE. Trimming pared 0 bases from V and 3 bases from J, leaving 17 bases between. CDR3 length: 17 amino acids. The chain carries TRBV9 and TRBJ2-3; possibly TRBD1 or TRBD2 for D (5 bases each). The source of this sequence is a human donor with classical Hodgkin lymphoma. This sample comprised peripheral blood mononuclear cells (PBMCs), obtained before the second cycle of nivolumab. CDR3 sequence reads: CASSVEPGPSSTDTQYF. As DNA, the CDR3 is TGTGCCAGCAGCGTAGAACCGGGGCCCTCCTCGACAGATACGCAGTATTTT.